The rows below give T cell receptor beta chains drawn from one sample of a study of blood T cells in healthy people across ages. TCRdb independently ran MiXCR on the 5' RACE reads; one entry per CDR3 protein. The sample yields around 990,000 distinct CDR3 sequences, 35% to 40% seen once. The sample comprised blood. Every receptor here comes from a man younger than 35 in good health. Each CDR3 is given with its conserved first and last residue. A D gene is named only where the DNA matches it firmly.

>NA|TRBJ1-2|TRBV20-1
CSARRDGYTF
>NA|TRBJ2-1|TRBV19
CASSSPGSRRNEQFF
>TRBD1|TRBJ1-1|TRBV18
CASSLAQGVDTEAFF
>NA|TRBJ1-6|TRBV4-3
CASSKTGRSYNSPLHF
>NA|TRBJ2-3|TRBV7-9
CASSLEGLPDTQYF
>NA|TRBJ2-3|TRBV7-2
CASSLRLGWGDGADTQYF
>NA|TRBJ1-2|TRBV20-1
CSASPERAGYGYTF
>NA|TRBJ1-1|TRBV20-1
CSAGPLRAANTEAFF
>TRBD2|TRBJ2-5|TRBV12-3/TRBV12-4
CASSIGGGTGTQYF
>TRBD1|TRBJ2-1|TRBV10-3
CAIMSSGTGSNEQFF
>TRBD1|NA|TRBV29-1
CSVEEDRGYEQYF
>NA|TRBJ1-1|TRBV20-1
CSARPRQDEAFF
>NA|TRBJ1-1|TRBV7-9
CASSPADSSNTEAFF
>TRBD1|TRBJ2-1|TRBV5-6
CASSLPQGANEQFF
>NA|TRBJ2-7|TRBV12-3/TRBV12-4
CVSSWGDTTYEQYF
>TRBD1|TRBJ2-7|TRBV6-5
CASRPDRDNEQYF
>NA|TRBJ1-4|TRBV5-6
CASSLGQSDATNEKLFF
>TRBD2|TRBJ2-1|TRBV5-1
CASSGTSGGFPSYNEQFF
>NA|TRBJ2-1|TRBV7-2
CASSFFDEQFF
>NA|TRBJ2-3|TRBV18
CASSPPVGADTQYF
>TRBD1|TRBJ1-6|TRBV6-5
CASNAGGYNSPLHF
>TRBD1|TRBJ1-6|TRBV5-1
CASSLEGQVNSPLHF
>NA|TRBJ1-4|TRBV20-1
CSTLGEVAEKLFF
>NA|TRBJ2-1|TRBV7-9
CASSFDNEQFF